The source of this TCR beta chain is a study of human T cells and chemical hapten exposure. Broader study findings: No alteration of TCRs above 1 in 1000 frequency was seen with DPC sensitization. Large CDR3 similarity clusters arose significantly more often from expanded TCRs than from controls.

TCRdb re-derived calls from the RACE reads in MiXCR, one entry per CDR3 protein. The table has approximately 100,000 distinct CDR3 sequences, approximately 10% seen once. Concerning this clonotype itself: The antigen is unknown.

V was cut by 5 bases and J by 3 bases, with 19 bases left in between. There are 16 residues in the CDR3. Germline CDR1 reads MNHEY; CDR2 reads SMNVEV (reference sequence). Indicated time point: patch test 1, 2 weeks after DPC sensitization. Stated treatment: therapeutic diphenylcyclopropenone sensitization with weekly scalp DPC. Whole blood, unfractionated, served as the material for total RNA extraction. The specimen was whole blood, collected in connection with sensitization to the hapten diphenylcyclopropenone (DPC). The chain recombines TRBV27 with TRBJ2-5; a possible D gene is TRBD2 (5 bases). This TCR came from a woman in her 40s with alopecia areata. Some clones in this sample may be carry-over from other donors' samples. CDR3 DNA: TGTGCCAGCAGTAGGTGGCTCAGTAGCGTAAAAGAGACCCAGTACTTC. It translates to CASSRWLSSVKETQYF.